A selection of T cell receptor beta chains follows, all from one sample in a study of patients and donors after allogeneic stem cell transplantation. TCRdb reprocessed the RT-PCR reads with MiXCR, giving one entry per CDR3 protein. The sample lists over 65,000 distinct CDR3 sequences, around 27% seen once, with less than 30% in the top ten. Sequencing was carried out using blood, either unsorted or a sorted T cell fraction (not recorded which). These TCRs come from a human donor who was either an allogeneic HSCT recipient or a stem cell or donor lymphocyte infusion donor (not recorded which). It is not recorded whose cells these are; they may come from a transplant donor. Each CDR3 is given with its conserved first and last residue. A D gene is named only where the DNA matches it firmly. A clone size is listed for some rows: how often the clone was seen (once, few, many), or a class if it is expanded.

size: few
V: TRBV12-3/TRBV12-4
D: -
J: TRBJ2-5
DNA: TGTGCCAGCAGACGTCGGGGCCCGAAAGGGACCCAGTACTTC
CDR3: CASRRRGPKGTQYF

size: few
V: TRBV6-6
D: -
J: TRBJ2-7
DNA: TGTGCCAGCAGTATCCGGGACGGCCCCTACGAGCAGTACTTC
CDR3: CASSIRDGPYEQYF

size: -
V: TRBV7-9
D: -
J: TRBJ2-3
DNA: TGTGCCAGCAGCCCGGAGGGGGCCACCACAGATACGCAGTATTTT
CDR3: CASSPEGATTDTQYF

size: few
V: TRBV9
D: -
J: TRBJ2-1
DNA: TGTGCCAGCAGCGTACTGGAGGGGACTGAGCAGTTCTTC
CDR3: CASSVLEGTEQFF

size: -
V: TRBV3-1
D: -
J: TRBJ2-7
DNA: TGTGCCAGCAGCCGGTTACCGGGACAAGAGTCCTACGAGCAGTACTTC
CDR3: CASSRLPGQESYEQYF

size: -
V: TRBV5-1
D: -
J: TRBJ1-1
DNA: TGCGCCAGCAGCTATGGTCAGTCTGAAGCTTTCTTT
CDR3: CASSYGQSEAFF

size: -
V: TRBV28
D: -
J: TRBJ2-2
DNA: TGTGCCAGCAGCCCCGACAGACCCACCGGGGAGCTGTTTTTT
CDR3: CASSPDRPTGELFF

size: -
V: TRBV20-1
D: TRBD2
J: TRBJ2-2
DNA: TGCAGTGCTAGAGAGAATCCCTCTCCCCTAGCGGGAGTATACACCGGGGAGCTGTTTTTT
CDR3: CSARENPSPLAGVYTGELFF

size: few
V: TRBV7-8
D: -
J: TRBJ1-1
DNA: TGTGCCAGCAGCTTTAACCGATCCTCCAGGAGAAGTGAAGCTTTCTTT
CDR3: CASSFNRSSRRSEAFF

size: -
V: TRBV24-1
D: -
J: TRBJ2-1
DNA: TGTGCCACCAGTGACAGGGGTTCGGGGAACAATGAGCAGTTCTTC
CDR3: CATSDRGSGNNEQFF

size: few
V: TRBV19
D: -
J: TRBJ1-3
DNA: TGTGCCAGCCAGGGACATGGAAACACCATATATTTT
CDR3: CASQGHGNTIYF

size: -
V: TRBV7-9
D: -
J: TRBJ1-5
DNA: TGTGCCAGCAGCTTCGGGGGCAGGGTTAACCAGCCCCAGCATTTT
CDR3: CASSFGGRVNQPQHF

size: -
V: TRBV3-1
D: -
J: TRBJ1-3
DNA: TGTGCCACCCAAGACGGAAACACCATATATTTT
CDR3: CATQDGNTIYF

size: few
V: TRBV12-3/TRBV12-4
D: -
J: TRBJ1-2
DNA: TGTGCCAGCAGTGTCGAACGGGGCTATGGCTACACCTTC
CDR3: CASSVERGYGYTF

size: -
V: TRBV12-5
D: -
J: TRBJ2-1
DNA: TGTGCTAGTGGTTTGGGCAGGGATTACAATGAGCAGTTCTTC
CDR3: CASGLGRDYNEQFF

size: -
V: TRBV27
D: -
J: TRBJ1-2
DNA: TGTGCCAGCAGTCCCGGGAGGGCGGCTGGCTACACCTTC
CDR3: CASSPGRAAGYTF

size: few
V: TRBV27
D: -
J: TRBJ2-1
DNA: TGTGCCAGCAGTTTGCTACCCTACGGCCTGTACAATGAGCAGTTCTTC
CDR3: CASSLLPYGLYNEQFF

size: -
V: TRBV12-3/TRBV12-4
D: TRBD1
J: TRBJ1-1
DNA: TGTGCCAGTAGGATCCGGGACAGGGGTTACCATGAAGCTTTCTTT
CDR3: CASRIRDRGYHEAFF

size: -
V: TRBV6-5
D: -
J: TRBJ2-1
DNA: TGTGCCAGCAGTTACTCTCGGGGCAGCTCCTACAATGAGCAGTTCTTC
CDR3: CASSYSRGSSYNEQFF

size: once
V: TRBV7-2
D: -
J: TRBJ2-6
DNA: TGTGCCAGCAGCTTAGGGTACTCTGGGGCCAACGTCCTGACTTTC
CDR3: CASSLGYSGANVLTF

size: few
V: TRBV23-1
D: TRBD1
J: TRBJ1-5
DNA: TGCGCCAGCAGTCAAGAGGACAGGGCTAATCAGCCCCAGCATTTT
CDR3: CASSQEDRANQPQHF

size: few
V: TRBV13
D: TRBD1
J: TRBJ1-5
DNA: TGTGCCAGCAGCTTACGGGGACAGGGCAATCAGCCCCAGCATTTT
CDR3: CASSLRGQGNQPQHF

size: few
V: TRBV12-5
D: -
J: TRBJ1-6
DNA: TGTGCTAGTGGGCCAAATCGTAATTCACCCCTCCACTTT
CDR3: CASGPNRNSPLHF

size: few
V: TRBV12-3/TRBV12-4
D: TRBD2
J: TRBJ2-1
DNA: TGTGCCAGCAGTTCGGGACTACCCTCCTACAATGAGCAGTTCTTC
CDR3: CASSSGLPSYNEQFF

size: -
V: TRBV9
D: TRBD2
J: TRBJ2-4
DNA: TGTGCCAGCAGCGCAGGGACTAGCGGGAGTAAAAACATTCAGTACTTC
CDR3: CASSAGTSGSKNIQYF

size: -
V: TRBV7-9
D: -
J: TRBJ1-1
DNA: TGTGCCAGCAGCCGCGGGACTGGGATGAACACTGAAGCTTTCTTT
CDR3: CASSRGTGMNTEAFF

size: -
V: TRBV12-3/TRBV12-4
D: -
J: TRBJ2-1
DNA: TGTGCCAGCAGATGGGGATTTGGGGGGCATGAGCAGTTCTTC
CDR3: CASRWGFGGHEQFF

size: -
V: TRBV11-2
D: TRBD2
J: TRBJ2-3
DNA: TGTGCCAGCAGCTTAGATGGGCGGGGGGCGAACACAGATACGCAGTATTTT
CDR3: CASSLDGRGANTDTQYF

size: few
V: TRBV3-1
D: TRBD1
J: TRBJ1-2
DNA: TGTGCCAGCACCATTCATGACAGGGGGCGAATTTCTGGCTACACCTTC
CDR3: CASTIHDRGRISGYTF

size: many
V: TRBV10-3
D: TRBD1
J: TRBJ2-2
DNA: TGTGCCACCGACACAGGGGGATTTAACACCGGGGAGCTGTTTTTT
CDR3: CATDTGGFNTGELFF

size: -
V: TRBV27
D: -
J: TRBJ1-5
DNA: TGTGCCAGCAGTTTAAGAGGGGACTCTCGCAATCAGCCCCAGCATTTT
CDR3: CASSLRGDSRNQPQHF

size: -
V: TRBV7-9
D: -
J: TRBJ2-7
DNA: TGTGCCAGCAGCTCATGGACAGCGAGCTCCTACGAGCAGTACTTC
CDR3: CASSSWTASSYEQYF

size: -
V: TRBV6-1
D: -
J: TRBJ1-2
DNA: TGTGCCAGCAGTGAATTGGCCAACTATGGCTACACCTTC
CDR3: CASSELANYGYTF

size: once
V: TRBV20-1
D: TRBD2
J: TRBJ2-1
DNA: TGCAGTGCCCAGCGGGGGAGCTCCTACAATGAGCAGTTCTTC
CDR3: CSAQRGSSYNEQFF

size: -
V: TRBV27
D: -
J: TRBJ1-4
DNA: TGTGCCAGCAGTTTATCTGCTTTGAACGAACTGTTTTTT
CDR3: CASSLSALNELFF

size: -
V: TRBV12-3/TRBV12-4
D: TRBD1
J: TRBJ1-6
DNA: TGTGCCAGCAGTTTAGGGACAGGGGGGTACTCACCCCTCCACTTT
CDR3: CASSLGTGGYSPLHF

size: few
V: TRBV10-3
D: TRBD1
J: TRBJ1-1
DNA: TGTGCCATCAGTACCCCGACCGGACAGGGTTGGACTGAAGCTTTCTTT
CDR3: CAISTPTGQGWTEAFF